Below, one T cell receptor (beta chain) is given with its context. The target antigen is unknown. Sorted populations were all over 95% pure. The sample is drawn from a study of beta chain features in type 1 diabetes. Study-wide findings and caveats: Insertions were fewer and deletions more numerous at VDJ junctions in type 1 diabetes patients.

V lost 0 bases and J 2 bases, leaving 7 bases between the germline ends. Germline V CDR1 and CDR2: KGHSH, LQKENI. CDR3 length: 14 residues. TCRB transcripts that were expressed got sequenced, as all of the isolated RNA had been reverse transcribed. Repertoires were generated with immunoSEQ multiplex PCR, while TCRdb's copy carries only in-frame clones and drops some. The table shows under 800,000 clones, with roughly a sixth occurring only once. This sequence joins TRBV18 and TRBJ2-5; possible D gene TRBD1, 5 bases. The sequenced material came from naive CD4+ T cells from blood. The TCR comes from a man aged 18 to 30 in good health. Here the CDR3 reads CASSPPTEQETQYF. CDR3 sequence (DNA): TGTGCCAGCTCACCACCGACAGAGCAAGAGACCCAGTACTTC.